A selection of T cell receptor beta chains follows, all from one sample in a study of shared clonotypes between healthy human individuals. Only in-frame clones appear in the TCRdb table, and some are missing; sequencing was by immunoSEQ multiplex PCR. The table lists hundreds of thousands of clones, 60% to 75% of them singletons. The specimen sequenced was memory CD4+ T cells sorted from blood. Every receptor here comes from a woman aged 30 to 39 in good health. The CDR3 runs from the conserved cysteine through the conserved F or W. The order of the fields is CDR3 DNA, CDR3 protein, CDR3 length, clone size, V gene, D gene, J gene. A D gene is named only where the DNA matches it firmly. Size tells how often a clone was seen (once, few, many) or the class of an expanded clone, and some rows leave it out.

TGTGCCAGAAAACTGAAGGGGGCGGACACCGGGGAGCTGTTTTTT CARKLKGADTGELFF 15 few TRBV21-1 - TRBJ2-2
TGCGCCAGCAGCGAGGTAGCCGGGACCGCGAAGAACTATGGCTACACCTTC CASSEVAGTAKNYGYTF 17 - TRBV5-1 - TRBJ1-2
TGTGCCTGGGGGACTAGCGGGAGGATGTACGAGCAGTACTTC CAWGTSGRMYEQYF 14 once TRBV7-9 TRBD2 TRBJ2-7
TGCGCCAGCAGCTTGACCCTGGGGGGGGTAAATGAGCAGTTCTTC CASSLTLGGVNEQFF 15 - TRBV5-1 TRBD2 TRBJ2-1
TGTGCCACCAGCAGAGATCAGACTAGCTACAATGAGCAGTTCTTC CATSRDQTSYNEQFF 15 - TRBV15 - TRBJ2-1
TGTGCCAGCACCCTCGGGACTAGCGGGACCCCGGGCACAGATACGCAGTATTTT CASTLGTSGTPGTDTQYF 18 - TRBV5-4 TRBD2 TRBJ2-3
TGTGCCAGCAGGGGAGGGACAGAGAATCAGCCCCAGCATTTT CASRGGTENQPQHF 14 - TRBV2 TRBD1 TRBJ1-5
TGTGCCAGCAGTTACCGACAGGGGGCCGATAATGAAAAACTGTTTTTT CASSYRQGADNEKLFF 16 few TRBV6-6 TRBD1 TRBJ1-4
TGTGCCAGTAGTATACGTCTGCTATCAGATACGCAGTATTTT CASSIRLLSDTQYF 14 - TRBV19 - TRBJ2-3
TGCGCCAGCAGCTTGGGTCGGGGTGAAGCTTTCTTT CASSLGRGEAFF 12 - TRBV5-1 - TRBJ1-1
TGTGCCAGCAGTGCAGGGGGCTTCACTGAAGCTTTCTTT CASSAGGFTEAFF 13 few TRBV6-1 TRBD1 TRBJ1-1
TGTGCCAGCAGTAATCTATTAGGGGGGTCCGGGGAGACCCAGTACTTC CASSNLLGGSGETQYF 16 - TRBV28 - TRBJ2-5
TGTGCCAGCAGCTTAGGGCGAGCGGGAGTCACCGGGGAGCTGTTTTTT CASSLGRAGVTGELFF 16 - TRBV7-7 TRBD2 TRBJ2-2
TGTGCCAGTAGTGAAGACGGCTATGGCTACACCTTC CASSEDGYGYTF 12 - TRBV19 - TRBJ1-2
TGCGCCAGCAGCTTATCAGATAACTATGGCTACACCTTC CASSLSDNYGYTF 13 once TRBV5-1 - TRBJ1-2
TGTGCCAGTAGTAGATCGGACCGGACCGGCCAGTACTTC CASSRSDRTGQYF 13 few TRBV19 - TRBJ2-5
TGCGCCAGCAGCCCGACAGGGTTGCGGGAAAAACTGTTTTTT CASSPTGLREKLFF 14 - TRBV5-1 TRBD1 TRBJ1-4
TGCAGCTCGAGCGGCCAGAGGGGGAACACTGAAGCTTTCTTT CSSSGQRGNTEAFF 14 few TRBV29-1 - TRBJ1-1